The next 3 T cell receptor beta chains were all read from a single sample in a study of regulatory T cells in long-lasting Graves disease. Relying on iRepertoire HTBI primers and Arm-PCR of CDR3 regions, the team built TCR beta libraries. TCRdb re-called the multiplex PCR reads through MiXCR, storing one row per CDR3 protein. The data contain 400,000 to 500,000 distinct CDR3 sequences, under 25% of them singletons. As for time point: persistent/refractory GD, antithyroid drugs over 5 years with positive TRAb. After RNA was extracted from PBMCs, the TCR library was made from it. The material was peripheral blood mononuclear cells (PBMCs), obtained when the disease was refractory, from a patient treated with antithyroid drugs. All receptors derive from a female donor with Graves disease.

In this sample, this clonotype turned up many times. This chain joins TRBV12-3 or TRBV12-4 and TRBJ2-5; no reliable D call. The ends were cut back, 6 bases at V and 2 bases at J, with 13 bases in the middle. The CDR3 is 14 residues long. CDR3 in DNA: TGTGCCAGCAGACTCACCAATGGGCAAGAGACCCAGTACTTC. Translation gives CASRLTNGQETQYF.

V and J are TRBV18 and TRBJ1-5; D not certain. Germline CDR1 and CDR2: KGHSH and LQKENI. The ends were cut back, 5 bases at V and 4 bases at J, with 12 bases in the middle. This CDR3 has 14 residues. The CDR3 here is CASSFDKSNQPQHF. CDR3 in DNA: TGTGCCAGCTCATTCGACAAGTCTAATCAGCCCCAGCATTTT. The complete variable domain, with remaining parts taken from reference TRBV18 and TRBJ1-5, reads NAGVMQNPRHLVRRRGQEARLRCSPMKGHSHVYWYRQLPEEGLKFMVYLQKENIIDESGMPKERFSAEFPKEGPSILRIQQVVRGDSAAYFCASSFDKSNQPQHFGDGTRLSIL.

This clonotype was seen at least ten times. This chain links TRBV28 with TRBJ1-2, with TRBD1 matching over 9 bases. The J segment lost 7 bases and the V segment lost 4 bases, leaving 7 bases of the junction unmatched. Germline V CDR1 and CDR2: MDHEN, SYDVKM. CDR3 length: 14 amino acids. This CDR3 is CASSSGQGSGGYTF. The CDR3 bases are TGTGCCAGCAGTTCCGGACAGGGGTCTGGTGGCTACACCTTC.